This T cell receptor beta chain was recorded in a study of cytomegalovirus exposure and HLA in healthy donors. PCR primers comprised 60 Vbeta and 13 Jbeta primers. The table came from immunoSEQ multiplex PCR; TCRdb's copy has only in-frame clones and leaves some out. In the table there are more than 65,000 clones, 74% of which are singletons. With regard to this clone: The antigen remains undetermined.

The study, taken as a whole, reports: About 87% or about 30% of the time was how often most TCR beta V segments were productive, according to an earlier analysis. V- and J-gene trimming in TCR beta was tied to a missense DCLRE1C variant by an analysis performed later. Rare TCR sequences predominated, though certain public TCRs were found in many donors.

This CDR3 is built from 14 residues. Per germline, CDR1 MNHNS and CDR2 SASEGT. The germline V and J ends were trimmed by 5 bases and 4 bases, with 14 bases remaining between them. Sample: PBMCs. The chain is built from TRBV6-1 and TRBJ1-2, with D possibly being TRBD1 (6 bases). The receptor was isolated from a woman aged 55-75 years in good health and CMV-seropositive. The CDR3 protein is CASSRLGGGYGYTF. DNA of the CDR3: TGTGCCAGCAGTCGCCTTGGGGGCGGCTATGGCTACACCTTC.